The source of this T cell receptor beta chain is a study of T cell changes during pregnancy in multiple sclerosis. Assay: immunoSEQ multiplex PCR; the TCRdb copy retains only in-frame clones and omits some. The sample has tens of thousands of clones; just over 90% are singletons. Germline-derived CDR1 and CDR2 are SNHLY and FYNNEI. This CDR3 has 15 residues. Unmatched junction bases numbered 7, after V lost 6 bases and J lost 3 bases. The receptor comes from a female donor with multiple sclerosis, enrolled in a pregnancy study. The chain uses TRBV2 and TRBJ2-5, with 10 nucleotides matching TRBD2. The material was peripheral blood, obtained after pregnancy. The CDR3 nucleotides are TGTGCCAGCAGCTTTAGGACTAGCGGAGAAGAGACCCAGTACTTC. It is translated as CASSFRTSGEETQYF.